A single sample gave rise to the 14 T cell receptor beta chains below, sequenced in a study of T cell clonality in common variable immunodeficiency. Here immunoSEQ multiplex PCR was the method, and the copy in TCRdb shows in-frame clones only, minus some. The data show about 37,000 clones, none appearing only once, with under 3% held by the ten largest. The sequencing input was peripheral blood mononuclear cells. These receptor sequences come from a person between 18 and 69 years old in good health.

This clone has a count of ten or more. Read sequence stops 3 residues before the CDR3 end, and the germline J gene provides the missing end. The gene calls are TRBV20-1 and TRBJ1-5; 9 bases agree with TRBD1. Unmatched junction bases numbered 7, after V lost 5 bases and J lost 2 bases. Germline V gene sequence: CDR1 DFQATT, CDR2 SNEGSKA (reference sequence). The CDR3 loop spans 15 amino acids. The part of the CDR3 DNA that was read is TGCAGTGCTTACCCGGGACAGGGACGCAATCAGCCC. Translating it yields CSAYPGQGRNQP. In full, the CDR3 reads CSAYPGQGRNQPQHF.

Many counts were recorded for this clone. The read terminates 3 residues before the CDR3 end, so the remaining end is supplied by the germline J gene. The rearrangement uses TRBV19 and TRBJ2-7; possibly TRBD1 for D (7 bases). V gave up 3 bases and J gave up 3 bases, with 12 bases separating them. This CDR3 is built from 14 residues. From germline, CDR1 is LNHDA and CDR2 SQIVND (reference sequence). The CDR3 bases that were read are TGTGCCAGTAGTATTGGAGGGGGCTTCTACGAG. It translates to CASSIGGGFYE. The CDR3 as a whole reads CASSIGGGFYEQYF.

This clone was detected ten times or more. CDR3 DNA, as far as it was read: TGCAGTGCTAATTTAGCGGGAGGCGATGAG. Residues: CSANLAGGDE. The whole CDR3 region reads CSANLAGGDEQFF. This chain joins TRBV20-1 and TRBJ2-1; 10 bases agree with TRBD2. The DNA ends 3 residues before the CDR3 does, and the rest of the CDR3 is filled in from the germline J gene. This CDR3 spans 13 amino acids. V shed 4 bases and J 8 bases; nucleotides not matched to a gene: 5. CDR1 and CDR2 (germline): DFQATT, SNEGSKA (reference sequence).

This clone has a count of ten or more. The observed sequence ends 3 residues before the CDR3 terminus, with the missing tail filled in from the germline J gene. This chain connects TRBV20-1 to TRBJ1-6, with 7 bases lining up with TRBD1. With V trimmed by 6 bases and J by 6 bases, 2 bases remained unmatched. This CDR3 region has 12 residues. The germline gives CDR1 DFQATT, CDR2 SNEGSKA (reference sequence). The DNA read from the CDR3 is TGCAGTGCGAGACAGGGTAATTCACCC. It specifies CSARQGNSP. In full, the CDR3 reads CSARQGNSPLHF.

There are many counts of this clone. The read terminates 3 residues before the CDR3 end, so the remaining end is supplied by the germline J gene. V and J are TRBV5-1 and TRBJ2-7; the match to TRBD1 covers 12 bases. The J segment lost 6 bases and the V segment lost 4 bases, leaving 14 bases of the junction unmatched. The CDR3 covers 17 residues. Germline V gene lookup returns CDR1 SGHRS and CDR2 YFSETQ. CDR3 DNA (partial): TGCGCCAGCAGCCCCGCCGGGACAGGGGGCGGAGGGCTCGAG. Its protein product is CASSPAGTGGGGLE. The full CDR3 protein is CASSPAGTGGGGLEQYF.

This clone occurred many times. The CDR3 sequence is CASSERGPSEAFF. The sequenced CDR3 bases are TGTGCCAGCAGCGAAAGGGGTCCGAGTGAA. The rearrangement links TRBV6-1 to TRBJ1-1; maybe TRBD1 (5 bases). Sequencing ends 3 residues short of the CDR3 end; the germline J gene provides the rest. V shed 6 bases and J shed 7 bases, with 15 bases lying between them. The length of the CDR3 is 13 residues. Germline CDR1 MNHNS, CDR2 SASEGT.

On this clone: The read ends 3 residues before the CDR3 terminus; that terminus is restored from the germline J gene. This chain connects TRBV19 to TRBJ1-1, with D unresolved. Germline CDR1 LNHDA, CDR2 SQIVND (reference sequence). This CDR3 region has 14 residues. Trimming left V 5 bases short and J 0 bases short, with 10 bases between. CDR3 in amino acids: CASSENYMNTEAFF. The DNA read from the CDR3 is TGTGCCAGTAGTGAAAACTACATGAACACTGAA. The whole variable domain, filled in from reference TRBV19 and TRBJ1-1, reads DGGITQSPKYLFRKEGQNVTLSCEQNLNHDAMYWYRQDPGQGLRLIYYSQIVNDFQKGDIAEGYSVSREKKESFPLTVTSAQKNPTAFYLCASSENYMNTEAFFGQGTRLTVV.

This clone appeared many times. The CDR3 end falls 3 residues outside the read, so it is completed with the germline J gene. This chain links TRBV28 with TRBJ2-2; 10 positions agree with TRBD2. Germline V CDR1 and CDR2: MDHEN, SYDVKM. The V and J ends lost 4 bases and 7 bases, in that order; junction bases with no gene match: 15. This CDR3 has 18 residues. CDR3 DNA, as far as it was read: TGTGCCAGCAGTTCGCGCCAACTAGCGGGACATATATACGGGGAG. The encoded protein is CASSSRQLAGHIYGE. The whole CDR3 sequence reads CASSSRQLAGHIYGELFF.

In its sample, this clone was seen many times. The CDR3 end lies 3 residues beyond the end of the read and is filled in from the germline J gene. The chain links TRBV7-7 to TRBJ2-1, with 8 bases matching TRBD2. CDR1 is SSHAT, CDR2 FNYEAQ, per germline (reference sequence). There are 15 residues in the CDR3. The ends lost 4 bases at V and 7 bases at J; junction bases unmatched: 9. CDR3 sequence: CASSSKGLVGNEQFF. Partial CDR3 DNA: TGTGCCAGCAGCTCAAAGGGACTAGTGGGAAATGAG.

Many counts were recorded for this clone. CDR3 region: CASSGGLYIGMNTEAFF. The sequenced CDR3 bases are TGTGCCAGCAGTGGGGGCCTATACATTGGGATGAACACTGAA. The rearrangement links TRBV2 to TRBJ1-1; possible D gene TRBD1, 5 bases. The sequenced fragment ends 3 residues before the CDR3 boundary, so the rest is inferred from the germline J gene. The CDR3 is 17 amino acids. The germline V gene encodes CDR1 SNHLY and CDR2 FYNNEI. V lost 4 bases and J lost 0, with 18 bases in between. Full variable domain (remainder filled in from reference TRBV2 and TRBJ1-1): EPEVTQTPSHQVTQMGQEVILRCVPISNHLYFYWYRQILGQKVEFLVSFYNNEISEKSEIFDDQFSVERPDGSNFTLKIRSTKLEDSAMYFCASSGGLYIGMNTEAFFGQGTRLTVV.

This clone was seen at least ten times. The read halts 3 residues ahead of the CDR3 end, with the missing end drawn from the germline J gene. V is TRBV18 and J is TRBJ2-7; 7 bases are shared with TRBD1. CDR1 is KGHSH and CDR2 is LQKENI in the germline V gene. J was trimmed by 5 bases and V by 7 bases; bases with no gene match: 5. This CDR3 spans 12 amino acids. The CDR3 loop is CASYRDSHEQYF. CDR3 DNA, as far as it was read: TGTGCCAGCTATCGGGACAGCCACGAG.

This clone occurred many times. The missing CDR3 end, 3 residues past where the read stops, is filled in from the germline J gene. The chain is built from TRBV6-7 and TRBJ2-7, with D hard to call. TRBV6-7 is reported as an ORF; its role is uncertain. This CDR3 contains 15 residues. V gave up 5 bases and J gave up 3 bases, with 17 bases separating them. The sequenced CDR3 bases are TGTGCCAGCAGTAACCCTCGGTCAGGATTCTACGAG. Translation gives CASSNPRSGFYE. Given in full, the CDR3 is CASSNPRSGFYEQYF.

This clone was seen repeatedly, ten times or more. CDR3 DNA, as far as it was read: TGTGCCAGCAGTGAAGGGGGGGTTGGC. It is translated as CASSEGGVG. The whole CDR3 protein is CASSEGGVGYTF. The gene calls are TRBV6-1 and TRBJ1-2, with a weak D call TRBD1 (5 bases). The CDR3 is cut off 3 residues early in the read; its end comes from the germline J gene. V was shortened by 1 base and J by 7 bases, with 7 bases between the two germline ends. The germline CDR1 and CDR2 sequences are MNHNS and SASEGT. The CDR3 runs 12 residues.

This clone was found many times. The DNA ends 3 residues before the CDR3 does, and the rest of the CDR3 is filled in from the germline J gene. The gene calls are TRBV12-3 or TRBV12-4 and TRBJ2-5; the match to TRBD2 covers 8 bases. CDR3 size: 17 residues. The junction had 9 bases not matched to a gene; V was cut back by 3 bases and J by 0 bases. This CDR3 is CASSFSPLAGNQETQYF. The part of the CDR3 DNA that was read is TGTGCCAGCAGTTTTTCGCCCCTAGCGGGTAACCAAGAGACC.